This is a list of T cell receptor beta chains from one sample in a study of blood T cell repertoires in COVID-19. Clones were read by immunoSEQ multiplex PCR, and TCRdb kept only the in-frame ones, dropping some. Here the sample spans about 250,000 clones, roughly 80% being singletons. The sample was peripheral blood. Receptors were obtained from a woman older than 75 with acute or convalescent COVID-19. Both conserved end residues are part of each CDR3.

j_gene: TRBJ1-2
v_gene: TRBV12-3/TRBV12-4
CDR3aa: CASSDLSLYGYTF

j_gene: TRBJ2-7
v_gene: TRBV19
CDR3aa: CASSIGGFGAYEQYF

j_gene: TRBJ2-1
v_gene: TRBV6-5
CDR3aa: CASTPIAGGYNEQFF

j_gene: TRBJ1-4
v_gene: TRBV2
CDR3aa: CASIERSNEKLFF

j_gene: TRBJ2-1
v_gene: TRBV19
CDR3aa: CASSIAMGLTNNEQFF

j_gene: TRBJ2-1
v_gene: TRBV6-4
CDR3aa: CASSAGTGGHEQFF

j_gene: TRBJ1-3
v_gene: TRBV4-1
CDR3aa: CASSQEALGDTIYF

j_gene: TRBJ2-7
v_gene: TRBV7-9
CDR3aa: CASSAYLAGDSYEQYF

j_gene: TRBJ2-2
v_gene: TRBV14
CDR3aa: CASSQVASVTGELFF

j_gene: TRBJ1-2
v_gene: TRBV27
CDR3aa: CASSFRVGVGCTF

j_gene: TRBJ1-5
v_gene: TRBV28
CDR3aa: CASSMSGQGLNQPQHF

j_gene: TRBJ1-6
v_gene: TRBV5-1
CDR3aa: CASSSGDSPLHF

j_gene: TRBJ2-3
v_gene: TRBV27
CDR3aa: CASSRLWTSETTDTQYF

j_gene: TRBJ2-3
v_gene: TRBV30
CDR3aa: CAWSSGRVPTDTQYF

j_gene: TRBJ1-5
v_gene: TRBV19
CDR3aa: CASSIAGTTSSNQPQHF

j_gene: TRBJ1-5
v_gene: TRBV3-1/TRBV3-2
CDR3aa: CASSLYSNQPQHF

j_gene: TRBJ2-3
v_gene: TRBV7-8
CDR3aa: CASSLAPGLAGGTDTQYF

j_gene: TRBJ2-7
v_gene: TRBV6-5
CDR3aa: CASSKLAGGSYEQYF

j_gene: TRBJ1-2
v_gene: TRBV27
CDR3aa: CASSLEGSVRYGYTF

j_gene: TRBJ2-2
v_gene: TRBV10-3
CDR3aa: CAISESPLRGADTGELFF

j_gene: TRBJ2-7
v_gene: TRBV29-1
CDR3aa: CSVELGGYEQYF

j_gene: TRBJ1-3
v_gene: TRBV9
CDR3aa: CASNGGPGNTIYF

j_gene: TRBJ1-1
v_gene: TRBV28
CDR3aa: CASSLLNEAFF

j_gene: TRBJ1-2
v_gene: TRBV5-1
CDR3aa: CASSPDRAAQNYGYTF

j_gene: TRBJ2-2
v_gene: TRBV2
CDR3aa: CASSDYRGNTGELFF

j_gene: TRBJ2-5
v_gene: TRBV4-1
CDR3aa: CASSQDAQRGVVETQYF

j_gene: TRBJ1-2
v_gene: TRBV5-1
CDR3aa: CASSEGTGANYGYTF

j_gene: TRBJ2-5
v_gene: TRBV6-1
CDR3aa: CASSEVLGEETQYF

j_gene: TRBJ2-2
v_gene: TRBV7-5
CDR3aa: CVRSTPAGLAGGPGELFF

j_gene: TRBJ2-5
v_gene: TRBV18
CDR3aa: CASSPSGEETQYF

j_gene: TRBJ2-3
v_gene: TRBV24-1
CDR3aa: CATSDYTGLDTQYF

j_gene: TRBJ1-4
v_gene: TRBV29-1
CDR3aa: CSAERTGLNEKLFF

j_gene: TRBJ2-5
v_gene: TRBV6-5
CDR3aa: CASKSGTQETQYF

j_gene: TRBJ1-2
v_gene: TRBV6-1
CDR3aa: CASSESRGSWGYTF

j_gene: TRBJ1-1
v_gene: TRBV9
CDR3aa: CASSQLGQGYTEAFF

j_gene: TRBJ2-2
v_gene: TRBV24-1
CDR3aa: CATSGSQGGGELFF

j_gene: TRBJ2-1
v_gene: TRBV6-2/TRBV6-3
CDR3aa: CASSYADFYNEQFF

j_gene: TRBJ2-2
v_gene: TRBV6-1
CDR3aa: CASSELTSGINTGELFF

j_gene: TRBJ1-2
v_gene: TRBV11-1
CDR3aa: CASSLKGGTNYGYTF

j_gene: TRBJ2-7
v_gene: TRBV3-1/TRBV3-2
CDR3aa: CAGRSTSGRSEQYF

j_gene: TRBJ2-7
v_gene: TRBV7-9
CDR3aa: CASSFQAASYEQYF

j_gene: TRBJ1-6
v_gene: TRBV29-1
CDR3aa: CSVAEQGYPYNSPLHF

j_gene: TRBJ2-3
v_gene: TRBV29-1
CDR3aa: CSVYVRADTQYF